The 27 T cell receptor beta chains in this list originate from one sample, sequenced in a study of circulating tumor DNA in untreated peripheral T-cell lymphoma. Profiling relied on immunoSEQ multiplex PCR, and the TCRdb table lists in-frame clones only, not all of them. The sample includes over 4,000 clones, roughly 65% of them seen just once. Sequenced input: tumor tissue. Receptors were obtained from a human donor with peripheral T-cell lymphoma.

The chain employs TRBV15 and TRBJ1-2, with 11 bases aligning to TRBD1. The CDR3 spans 16 residues. Trimming at V came to 0 bases and at J to 4 bases, leaving 4 bases not matched to a gene. Germline lookup yields CDR1 LNHNV and CDR2 YYDKDF (reference sequence). CDR3 loop: CATSRDWGQGGYGYTF. CDR3 coding DNA: TGTGCCACCAGCAGAGATTGGGGACAGGGGGGCTATGGCTACACCTTC.

The CDR3 nucleotides are TGTGCCAGCAGCCAAGGACGGACAGTACTAGGGGAAAAACTGTTTTTT. It yields the protein CASSQGRTVLGEKLFF. The rearrangement joins TRBV7-5 to TRBJ1-4; no check of the table's D call, TRBD1, against the DNA was made. TRBV7-5 is annotated as a pseudogene. The CDR3 loop spans 16 amino acids.

This clone turned up a few times. The chain links TRBV19 to TRBJ2-1; 10 bases align to TRBD2. CDR1 and CDR2 (germline): LNHDA, SQIVND (reference sequence). This CDR3 has 14 amino acids. Trimming removed 10 bases from V and 5 bases from J; junction bases left unmatched: 8. In DNA form, the CDR3 reads TGTGCCACCCAACTAGCGGGAATAGACAATGAGCAGTTCTTC. Amino acid sequence: CATQLAGIDNEQFF.

This clone was observed a single time. The rearrangement links TRBV19 to TRBJ1-5; unclear D gene. The CDR3 covers 16 residues. Trimming took off 1 base at V and 4 bases at J, with 14 bases between the two ends. The germline V gene has CDR1 LNHDA and CDR2 SQIVND (reference sequence). In DNA, the CDR3 is TGTGCCAGTAGTATAGGGGGTGAGCGATGGAATCAGCCCCAGCATTTT. Protein sequence: CASSIGGERWNQPQHF.

The CDR3 coding sequence is TGTGCCAGCAGTTATGGGACCGACGCCCGCTCCTACGAGCAGTACTTC. Translating it yields CASSYGTDARSYEQYF. This chain connects TRBV28 to TRBJ2-7; D tentatively reads TRBD1 or TRBD2 (5 bases each). The V and J ends lost 4 bases and 0 bases respectively, with 16 bases between them. The CDR3 is made up of 16 amino acids. CDR1 is MDHEN, CDR2 SYDVKM, per germline.

The rearrangement uses TRBV29-1 and TRBJ2-3, with 12 bases lining up with TRBD2. The CDR3 has 16 amino acids. Germline CDR1 SQVTM, CDR2 ANQGSEA. Trimming cost V 4 bases and J 1 base; bases outside gene matches: 6. CDR3 sequence: CSVGPPSGRGTDTQYF. The CDR3 nucleotides are TGCAGCGTTGGCCCCCCTAGCGGGAGGGGCACAGATACGCAGTATTTT.

V and J are TRBV11-3 and TRBJ2-1, with unresolved D. Germline CDR1 reads SGHNT; CDR2 reads YENEEA. Trimming took 1 base from V and 4 from J, leaving 14 bases between them. CDR3 length: 16 residues. The CDR3 DNA sequence: TGTGCCAGCAGCTTAGTGACCGAAAGCGAGTACAATGAGCAGTTCTTC. It translates to CASSLVTESEYNEQFF.

This clone was seen a few times. This chain connects TRBV12-5 to TRBJ2-3; unclear D gene. CDR3 size: 16 residues. V lost 2 bases, J lost 2 bases, and 14 bases lay in between. Germline values: CDR1 LGHNT, CDR2 FRNRAP. The CDR3 nucleotides are TGTGCTAGTGGTTTGCCGTACAAGCCATACACAGATACGCAGTATTTT. As protein: CASGLPYKPYTDTQYF.

The rearrangement uses TRBV19 and TRBJ2-7, with 9 bases matching TRBD1. This CDR3 is 14 amino acids long. Germline V gene lookup returns CDR1 LNHDA and CDR2 SQIVND (reference sequence). The V segment lost 6 bases and the J segment 4 bases; nucleotides outside the gene matches: 7. The CDR3 coding sequence is TGTGCCAGTAGGGCGGGACAGGGAGTATACGAGCAGTACTTC. Protein sequence: CASRAGQGVYEQYF.

The chain carries TRBV9 and TRBJ2-5; 12 bases fit TRBD2. In germline, CDR1 is SGDLS, CDR2 YYNGEE. This CDR3 spans 15 amino acids. J gave up 2 bases and V 5 bases, and 4 bases lay outside the gene matches. The CDR3 protein is CASSETSGGQETQYF. The CDR3 DNA follows: TGTGCCAGCAGTGAGACTAGCGGGGGTCAAGAGACCCAGTACTTC.

The V call is TRBV1, the J call TRBJ1-2. TRBV1 is shown as a pseudogene. The CDR3 has 13 amino acids. The CDR3 loop reads CASSQEANYGYTF. The CDR3 DNA is TGCGCCAGCAGCCAAGAAGCGAACTATGGCTACACCTTC.

V usage is TRBV28 and J usage is TRBJ1-2; D ambiguous. Germline CDR1 and CDR2: MDHEN and SYDVKM. V shed 1 base and J shed 7 bases, with 16 bases lying between them. This CDR3 is 15 amino acids long. CDR3 nucleotide sequence: TGTGCCAGCAGTTTATTGGTAACTCCATCGGGTGGCTACACCTTC. Amino acid sequence: CASSLLVTPSGGYTF.

This clone has a handful of counts. The chain links TRBV10-3 to TRBJ2-3; 7 bases align to TRBD1. Germline loops: CDR1 ENHRY, CDR2 SYGVKD. The CDR3 is 14 amino acids. Trimming at V came to 6 bases and at J to 2 bases, leaving 5 bases not matched to a gene. CDR3 sequence: CAISPGQFTDTQYF. CDR3 in DNA: TGTGCCATCAGCCCGGGACAGTTCACAGATACGCAGTATTTT.

The V and J genes are TRBV28 and TRBJ1-2; the D gene is possibly TRBD1 (5 bases). Looked up from germline, CDR1 is MDHEN and CDR2 is SYDVKM. The CDR3 runs 13 residues. Trimming took off 7 bases at V and 5 bases at J, with 14 bases between the two ends. The CDR3 bases are TGTGCCAGCAAGAGGGGTCGAAGATATGGCTACACCTTC. This translates into CASKRGRRYGYTF.

CDR3 in amino acids: CASSSVQGFGYTF. The CDR3 DNA is TGTGCCAGCAGTTCCGTACAGGGGTTCGGCTACACCTTC. The chain uses TRBV28 and TRBJ1-2; 7 bases are a match to TRBD1. Looked up from germline, CDR1 is MDHEN and CDR2 is SYDVKM. V shed 4 bases, J shed 8 bases, and the junction held 7 bases outside the gene matches. This CDR3 region has 13 residues.

The chain couples TRBV11-3 to TRBJ2-1; D ambiguous. V lost 6 bases and J lost 2, with 11 bases in between. Germline lookup yields CDR1 SGHNT and CDR2 YENEEA. The CDR3 length is 14 residues. This chain's CDR3 is CASRYSGAYNEQFF. The CDR3 nucleotides read TGTGCCAGCAGATACTCCGGCGCCTACAATGAGCAGTTCTTC.

Only one count was recorded for this clone. J is TRBJ1-5 and V is TRBV18; D is uncertain. From germline, CDR1 is KGHSH and CDR2 LQKENI. Trimming shortened V by 6 bases and J by 4 bases, and 16 bases separated the two germline ends. The CDR3 is made up of 15 amino acids. The CDR3 region has the DNA TGTGCCAGCTCCCCCTCAGTCTCTCGGAATCAGCCCCAGCATTTT. Translated, it gives CASSPSVSRNQPQHF.

V is TRBV19 and J is TRBJ2-1; 13 bases align to TRBD2. The CDR3 is made up of 13 amino acids. The germline V gene has CDR1 LNHDA and CDR2 SQIVND (reference sequence). The CDR3 here is CATSGRGYNEQFF. The CDR3 nucleotides are TGTGCTACTAGCGGGAGGGGATACAATGAGCAGTTCTTC.

The rearrangement uses TRBV4-3 and TRBJ2-3; 8 bases agree with TRBD2. The germline gives CDR1 LGHNA, CDR2 YSLEER. The CDR3 loop spans 18 amino acids. After removal of 4 bases from V and 4 bases from J, the junction contained 16 bases not matched to a gene. CDR3 DNA sequence: TGCGCCAGCAGCCCTTGGGGCCGGAGCGGGAGTTTGTCAGATACGCAGTATTTT. It is translated as CASSPWGRSGSLSDTQYF.

This chain connects TRBV29-1 to TRBJ2-5, with a possible D match to TRBD1 (6 bases). The CDR3 spans 14 residues. Trimming left V 7 bases short and J 5 bases short, with 20 bases between. The germline CDR1 and CDR2 sequences are SQVTM and ANQGSEA. DNA for the CDR3: TGCAGCGGCCAACCTCCAGGGGAGTCGGAGACCCAGTACTTC. It codes for CSGQPPGESETQYF.

This chain uses TRBV25-1 with TRBJ2-1; the match to TRBD2 covers 7 bases. This CDR3 spans 14 amino acids. The ends lost 5 bases at V and 7 bases at J; junction bases unmatched: 8. Germline CDR1 is MGHDK and CDR2 is SYGVNS. The CDR3 coding sequence is TGTGCCAGCAGTTCCCGGGACTACCGAAATGAGCAGTTCTTC. It yields the protein CASSSRDYRNEQFF.

About this clone itself: The junction shows a germline mismatch at one end, possibly a read error. This chain connects TRBV29-1 to TRBJ1-2, with D possibly matching TRBD1 (5 bases). From germline, CDR1 is SQVTM and CDR2 ANQGSEA. The CDR3 is made up of 15 amino acids. CDR3 sequence reads: CSAYPRQRSDYSYTF. The CDR3 DNA is TGCAGCGCCTACCCCCGACAGAGAAGTGACTATAGCTACACCTTC.

This chain uses TRBV6-8 with TRBJ1-3, with D uncertain. Between the trimmed V and J ends, which lost 8 bases and 1 base, there was a span of 6 bases. Germline CDR1 and CDR2: MNHGY and SAAAGT. This CDR3 is 12 amino acids long. This chain's CDR3 is CASGRSGNTIYF. The CDR3 DNA reads TGTGCCAGCGGACGGTCTGGAAACACCATATATTTT.

This chain joins TRBV19 and TRBJ2-3; TRBD2 might be the D (7 bases). Trimming left V 5 bases short and J 4 bases short, with 19 bases between. Per germline, CDR1 LNHDA and CDR2 SQIVND (reference sequence). The CDR3 consists of 16 residues. The CDR3 loop is CASSLQGLIRSDTQYF. CDR3 coding DNA: TGTGCCAGTAGTCTACAGGGACTAATTAGATCAGATACGCAGTATTTT.

The table lists this clone with a few counts. J is TRBJ1-4 and V is TRBV28; 9 bases align to TRBD1. Looked up from germline, CDR1 is MDHEN and CDR2 is SYDVKM. This CDR3 contains 15 residues. The V and J ends lost 4 bases and 8 bases, in that order; junction bases with no gene match: 8. As DNA, the CDR3 is TGTGCCAGCAGTTCACCGGGACAGGGAGGAGAAAAACTGTTTTTT. Its translation is CASSSPGQGGEKLFF.

The chain carries TRBV11-3 and TRBJ2-1; D remains ambiguous. The ends were cut back, 1 base at V and 6 bases at J, with 16 bases in the middle. Germline CDR1 SGHNT, CDR2 YENEEA. The CDR3 is made up of 16 amino acids. CDR3 protein: CASSLGLIPSVNEQFF. The CDR3 nucleotides read TGTGCCAGCAGCTTAGGACTTATACCCTCGGTCAATGAGCAGTTCTTC.

This chain joins TRBV19 and TRBJ2-3, with D unresolved. The CDR3 is made up of 13 amino acids. Trimming removed 4 bases from V and 5 bases from J, with 10 bases in between. The germline gives CDR1 LNHDA, CDR2 SQIVND (reference sequence). The CDR3 coding sequence is TGTGCCAGTAGTAGTGGACGGCTAGATACGCAGTATTTT. Translated: CASSSGRLDTQYF.